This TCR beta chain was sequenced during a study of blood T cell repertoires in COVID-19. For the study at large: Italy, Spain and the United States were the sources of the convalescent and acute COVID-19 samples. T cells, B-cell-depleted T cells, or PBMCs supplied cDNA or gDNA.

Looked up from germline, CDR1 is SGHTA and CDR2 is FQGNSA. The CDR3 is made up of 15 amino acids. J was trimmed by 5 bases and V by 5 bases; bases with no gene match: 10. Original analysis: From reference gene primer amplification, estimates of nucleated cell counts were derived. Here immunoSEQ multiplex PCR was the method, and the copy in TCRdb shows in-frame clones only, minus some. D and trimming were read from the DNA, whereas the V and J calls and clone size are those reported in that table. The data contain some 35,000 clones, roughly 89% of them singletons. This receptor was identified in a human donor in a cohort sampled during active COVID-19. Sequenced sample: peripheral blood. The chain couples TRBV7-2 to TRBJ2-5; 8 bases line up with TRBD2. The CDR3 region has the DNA TGTGCCAGCAGCCCCGTTAGCGGGGTGGTGGAGACCCAGTACTTC. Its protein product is CASSPVSGVVETQYF.